The sample holds a few counts of the clone carrying this TCR beta chain. What it recognizes is unknown. These data belong to a study of blood T cells in healthy people across ages. It was with a sample-barcoded 5' primer and a J-beta primer mix that a second PCR of roughly 7 to 12 cycles was run. Every sample gave at least 2.5 million paired-end reads containing CDR3. TCRdb fed the 5' RACE reads into MiXCR, producing one record per CDR3 protein. The repertoire holds about 770,000 distinct CDR3 sequences, with under 45% as singletons. Findings of the study overall: Diversity of TCR beta per million T cells declined in a roughly linear way with age. When one million T cells were used, diversity estimates were thought to be underestimates.

Sequencing used blood. The sequence was obtained from a man in his sixties in good health.

CDR3 nucleotides: TGCAGTGCTAGGAATCTCGCCTGCAGGGGGCTGGATGGCTACACCTTC. Amino acids: CSARNLACRGLDGYTF. This chain connects TRBV20-1 to TRBJ1-2, with 8 nucleotides matching TRBD1. The CDR3 is 16 residues long. V was clipped by 3 bases and J by 6 bases; unmatched bases: 15. Germline CDR1 is DFQATT and CDR2 is SNEGSKA (reference sequence).